Sequencing of this T cell receptor (beta chain) was carried out in a study of cytomegalovirus exposure and HLA in healthy donors. V shed 2 bases and J shed 2 bases, with 7 bases lying between them. The CDR3 is 13 residues long. Germline CDR1 reads SGHNT; CDR2 reads YYREEE (reference sequence). Regarding the study as a whole: Researchers catalogued 150 or so TCR beta chains as cytomegalovirus-associated. Accurate HLA-A and HLA-B prediction from TCR beta sequences was reported for most subjects.

On this clone itself: The antigen remains unidentified. The sample has other DNA sequences that encode this CDR3 too.

PCR involved 60 Vbeta and 13 Jbeta primers. The authors' processing: There were around 77 million unique TCR beta chains by a later count, and some 10 million of them were shared. Profiling relied on immunoSEQ multiplex PCR, and the TCRdb table lists in-frame clones only, not all of them. V and J calls plus clone size are reproduced from that table; the DNA served to infer D and trimming. The sample yields roughly 120,000 clones, around 74% seen once. Donors counted as nominally healthy when sampled, yet unrecorded immune exposures were likely. The receptor comes from a man aged 25-45 years in good health and CMV-seropositive. Sequencing was carried out using PBMCs. The chain uses TRBV5-4 and TRBJ2-5; D ambiguous. CDR3 in amino acids: CASSLDSQETQYF. The CDR3 nucleotides read TGTGCCAGCAGCTTAGACTCTCAAGAGACCCAGTACTTC.